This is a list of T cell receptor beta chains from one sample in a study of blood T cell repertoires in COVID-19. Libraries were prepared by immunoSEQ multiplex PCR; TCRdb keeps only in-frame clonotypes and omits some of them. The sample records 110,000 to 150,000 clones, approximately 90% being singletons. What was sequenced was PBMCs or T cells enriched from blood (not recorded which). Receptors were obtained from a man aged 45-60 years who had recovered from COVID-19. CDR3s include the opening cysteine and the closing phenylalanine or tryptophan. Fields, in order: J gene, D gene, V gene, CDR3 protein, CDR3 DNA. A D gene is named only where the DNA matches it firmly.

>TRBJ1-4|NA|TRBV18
CASSIQGAEKLFF
TGTGCCAGCTCAATACAGGGTGCTGAAAAACTGTTTTTT
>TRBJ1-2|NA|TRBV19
CASSAFTSRPEGYTF
TGTGCCAGTAGTGCCTTCACTTCCAGGCCAGAGGGCTACACCTTC
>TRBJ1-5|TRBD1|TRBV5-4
CASSSGQGDQPQHF
TGTGCCAGCAGCTCGGGACAGGGCGATCAGCCCCAGCATTTT
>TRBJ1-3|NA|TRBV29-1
CSVDLDQGNTIYF
TGCAGCGTTGATCTAGATCAGGGAAACACCATATATTTT
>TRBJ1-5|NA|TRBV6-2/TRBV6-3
CASSPGARGPQHF
TGTGCCAGCAGTCCAGGGGCCCGAGGGCCCCAGCATTTT
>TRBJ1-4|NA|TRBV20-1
CSAPNGEKLFF
TGCAGTGCCCCTAATGGTGAAAAACTGTTTTTT
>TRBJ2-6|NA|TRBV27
CASRAGVWGANVLTF
TGTGCCAGCAGGGCAGGGGTTTGGGGGGCCAACGTCCTGACTTTC
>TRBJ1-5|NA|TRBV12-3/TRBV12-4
CASRGTQYQPQHF
TGTGCCAGCAGAGGGACACAGTATCAGCCCCAGCATTTT
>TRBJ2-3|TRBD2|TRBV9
CASSVDSSGGTDTQYF
TGTGCCAGCAGCGTAGATAGTAGCGGGGGCACAGATACGCAGTATTTT
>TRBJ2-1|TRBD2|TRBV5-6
CASSPVPTSGGVSEQFF
TGTGCCAGCAGCCCAGTCCCGACTAGCGGGGGGGTTAGTGAGCAGTTCTTC